The present T cell receptor beta chain was sequenced within a study of cytomegalovirus exposure and HLA in healthy donors. Trimming took off 0 bases at V and 6 bases at J, with 18 bases between the two ends. This CDR3 is built from 16 residues. Germline assignment: CDR1 SGDLS and CDR2 YYNGEE. Using immunoSEQ multiplex PCR, the repertoire was profiled, and TCRdb retains in-frame clones only, with some absent. Of 120,000 to 150,000 clones in the sample, approximately 88% were seen once. Source material: PBMCs. This clonotype originated in a man aged 18 to 29 in good health and CMV-seropositive. The chain employs TRBV9 and TRBJ1-1, with a weak D call TRBD1 (5 bases). CDR3: CASSVVAAGSVAEAFF. The CDR3 bases are TGTGCCAGCAGCGTAGTCGCGGCAGGGTCAGTCGCTGAAGCTTTCTTT.